These 12 T cell receptor beta chains were all obtained from the same sample, sequenced in a study of blood T cell repertoires in COVID-19. The repertoire was sequenced with immunoSEQ multiplex PCR; TCRdb's copy has only in-frame clones and lacks some. Seen here are about 120,000 clones, roughly 84% observed once, and the top ten hold 0.8% to 1%. The source material was peripheral blood. The receptors derive from a woman in her 70s with acute or convalescent COVID-19.

This chain joins TRBV28 and TRBJ2-5; 7 bases agree with TRBD2. The CDR3 has 17 amino acids. Germline assignment: CDR1 MDHEN and CDR2 SYDVKM. Trimming cost V 5 bases and J 1 base; bases outside gene matches: 13. CDR3 amino acids: CASSLTLARGVQETQYF. The DNA of the CDR3 is TGTGCCAGCAGTCTAACGCTAGCCCGGGGGGTCCAAGAGACCCAGTACTTC.

As to this clone: This specimen includes other DNA sequences encoding the same CDR3. V usage is TRBV5-1 and J usage is TRBJ1-5, with TRBD1 as a possible D gene (5 bases). Germline V lookup: CDR1 SGHRS, CDR2 YFSETQ. V shed 4 bases and J shed 2 bases, with 10 bases lying between them. The CDR3 has 14 residues. The CDR3 DNA follows: TGCGCCAGCAGCCCTGGACAAGGCAATCAGCCCCAGCATTTT. Amino acids: CASSPGQGNQPQHF.

The chain couples TRBV10-3 to TRBJ2-3; D might be TRBD1 (6 bases). The CDR3 runs 14 residues. Trimming cost V 3 bases and J 10 bases, with 17 bases left between them. The germline V gene encodes CDR1 ENHRY and CDR2 SYGVKD. The CDR3 DNA reads TGTGCCATCAGTGAAGGACAGAGCTTTGCCGCGCAGTATTTT. Protein sequence: CAISEGQSFAAQYF.

The chain has TRBV2 and TRBJ2-7; a weak D match, TRBD1 (6 bases). This CDR3 region has 11 residues. Trimming cost V 6 bases and J 11 bases, with 14 bases left between them. CDR1 and CDR2 (germline): SNHLY, FYNNEI. The CDR3 DNA is TGTGCCAGCAGCCACGGGGCAGGGGAGTACTTC. It encodes CASSHGAGEYF. The complete variable domain, with remaining parts taken from reference TRBV2 and TRBJ2-7, reads EPEVTQTPSHQVTQMGQEVILRCVPISNHLYFYWYRQILGQKVEFLVSFYNNEISEKSEIFDDQFSVERPDGSNFTLKIRSTKLEDSAMYFCASSHGAGEYFGPGTRLTVT.

This clone showed up just once. The chain joins TRBV3-1 (or the pseudogene TRBV3-2) to TRBJ2-2; TRBD2 is a possible D gene (7 bases). V lost 3 bases to trimming and J lost 13 bases, with 15 bases between them. The CDR3 covers 13 residues. Per the germline V gene, CDR1 is LGHDT and CDR2 is YNNKEL (reference sequence). CDR3 loop: CASSQGGQDRLFF. The CDR3 nucleotides read TGTGCCAGCAGCCAGGGGGGGCAGGATAGGCTGTTTTTT.

The chain recombines TRBV29-1 with TRBJ1-4; the D gene is possibly TRBD1 (6 bases). This CDR3 has 13 residues. In germline, CDR1 is SQVTM, CDR2 ANQGSEA. The germline V and J ends were trimmed by 7 bases and 8 bases, with 17 bases remaining between them. Here the CDR3 DNA reads TGCAGCGCCACCCCGGGGGGCCGGGAAAAACTGTTTTTT. The encoded protein is CSATPGGREKLFF.

The chain employs TRBV7-6 and TRBJ2-7; 7 nucleotides line up with TRBD1. Looked up from germline, CDR1 is SGHVS and CDR2 is FNYEAQ. There are 14 residues in the CDR3. The J segment lost 6 bases and the V segment lost 5 bases, leaving 10 bases of the junction unmatched. In DNA form, the CDR3 reads TGTGCCAGCAGCAAAACAGGGGAGAGAGGCGAGCAGTACTTC. Amino acid sequence: CASSKTGERGEQYF.

The chain combines TRBV29-1 with TRBJ2-5; 7 bases are shared with TRBD2. The CDR3 is 12 amino acids. Germline CDR1 SQVTM, CDR2 ANQGSEA. Trimming at V came to 6 bases and at J to 2 bases, leaving 3 bases not matched to a gene. CDR3 loop: CSVSSGQETQYF. For the CDR3, the DNA is TGCAGCGTATCTAGCGGTCAAGAGACCCAGTACTTC.

The chain carries TRBV7-6 and TRBJ1-2; D is possibly TRBD1 (6 bases). CDR1 SGHVS and CDR2 FNYEAQ come from the germline V gene. V lost 5 bases to trimming and J lost 2 bases, with 9 bases between them. The CDR3 has 13 residues. DNA for the CDR3: TGTGCCAGCAGCGCAAGGGGGAACTATGGCTACACCTTC. Its translation is CASSARGNYGYTF.

V usage is TRBV6-1 and J usage is TRBJ1-2; the D gene is possibly TRBD1 (6 bases). Trimming shortened V by 6 bases and J by 0 bases, and 20 bases separated the two germline ends. CDR1 and CDR2 from the germline V gene are MNHNS and SASEGT. The CDR3 has 17 residues. In nucleotides, the CDR3 is TGTGCCAGCAGGGAATCTGCCGGGACACCTACTAACTATGGCTACACCTTC. Its translation is CASRESAGTPTNYGYTF.

The rearrangement uses TRBV29-1 and TRBJ1-1, with TRBD1 matching over 9 bases. V lost 4 bases, J lost 5 bases, and 2 bases stayed unmatched. The CDR3 is made up of 12 amino acids. The germline gives CDR1 SQVTM, CDR2 ANQGSEA. CDR3 DNA sequence: TGCAGCGTTGCGGACAGGGGAACTGAAGCTTTCTTT. Protein sequence: CSVADRGTEAFF.

The chain combines TRBV7-8 with TRBJ2-7; 8 bases map to TRBD2. The CDR3 is 16 residues long. In germline, CDR1 is SGHVS, CDR2 FQNEAQ. V lost 5 bases and J lost 5; bases outside the gene matches: 14. Written as DNA, the CDR3 is TGTGCCAGCAGCCCGCGCTTTGGACTAGCAGACGACGAGCAGTACTTC. The encoded protein is CASSPRFGLADDEQYF.